This T cell receptor (beta chain) stems from a study of blood T cells in healthy people across ages. Regarding the study as a whole: CMV status of donors was not determined, possibly confounding expanded clonotype changes.

Alongside a J-beta primer mix, a sample-barcoded 5' primer served in a second PCR lasting about 6 to 12 cycles. TCRdb re-analysed the 5' RACE reads in MiXCR, keeping a single row per CDR3 protein. The table lists about 1.5 million distinct CDR3 sequences, around 42% of them singletons. This clonotype was counted once. Its matching antigen is unknown. With 7 bases removed from V and 2 bases from J, the gap between germline ends came to 17 bases. The CDR3 sequence is 15 residues long. Germline assignment: CDR1 MDHEN and CDR2 SYDVKM. The sample comprised blood. The V call is TRBV28, the J call TRBJ1-1; perhaps TRBD1 as D (6 bases). The sequence came from a young woman in good health. The CDR3 region has the DNA TGTGCCAGCAACTGGGGGGGCAGGGCCAACACTGAAGCTTTCTTT. It encodes CASNWGGRANTEAFF. Variable domain in full (rest from reference TRBV28 and TRBJ1-1): DVKVTQSSRYLVKRTGEKVFLECVQDMDHENMFWYRQDPGLGLRLIYFSYDVKMKEKGDIPEGYSVSREKKERFSLILESASTNQTSMYLCASNWGGRANTEAFFGQGTRLTVV.